What follows is one T cell receptor beta chain and its context. Per the original methods: The authors estimated nucleated cell counts from reference gene primer amplification. TCRdb's copy holds only in-frame clones and misses some; the assay was immunoSEQ multiplex PCR. D and trimming come from the DNA, and the V and J calls and clone size come from that table. The table shows roughly 200,000 clones, with approximately 89% occurring only once. The CDR3 has 16 amino acids. The germline V gene has CDR1 SGDLS and CDR2 YYNGEE. V was shortened by 5 bases and J by 10 bases, with 25 bases between the two germline ends. This sample is drawn from a study of blood T cell repertoires in COVID-19. For the study at large: Researchers got acute and convalescent COVID-19 samples from the United States, Italy and Spain. T cells, B-cell-depleted T cells, or PBMCs provided the cDNA or gDNA that served as material.

Sequences were obtained from peripheral blood. The receptor comes from an older woman with acute or convalescent COVID-19. The rearrangement joins TRBV9 to TRBJ2-1; weak D call: TRBD2 (6 bases). CDR3 amino acids: CASSAASSFLAPEQFF. CDR3 nucleotide sequence: TGTGCCAGCAGTGCTGCCTCGTCCTTTCTAGCGCCAGAGCAGTTCTTC.